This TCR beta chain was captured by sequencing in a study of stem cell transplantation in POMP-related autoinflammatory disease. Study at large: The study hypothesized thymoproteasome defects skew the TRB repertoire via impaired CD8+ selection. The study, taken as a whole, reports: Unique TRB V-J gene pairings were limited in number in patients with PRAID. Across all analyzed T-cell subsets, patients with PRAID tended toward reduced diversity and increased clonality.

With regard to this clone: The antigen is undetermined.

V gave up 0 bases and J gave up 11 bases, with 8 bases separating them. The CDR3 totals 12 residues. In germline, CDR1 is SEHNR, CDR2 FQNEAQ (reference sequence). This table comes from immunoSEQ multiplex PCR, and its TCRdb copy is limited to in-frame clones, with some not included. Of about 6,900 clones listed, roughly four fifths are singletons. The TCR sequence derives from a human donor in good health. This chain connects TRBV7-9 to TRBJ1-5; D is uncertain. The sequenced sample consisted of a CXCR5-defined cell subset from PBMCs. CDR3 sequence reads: CASSLASSAQHF. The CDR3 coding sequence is TGTGCCAGCAGCTTAGCGTCGTCGGCCCAGCATTTT.